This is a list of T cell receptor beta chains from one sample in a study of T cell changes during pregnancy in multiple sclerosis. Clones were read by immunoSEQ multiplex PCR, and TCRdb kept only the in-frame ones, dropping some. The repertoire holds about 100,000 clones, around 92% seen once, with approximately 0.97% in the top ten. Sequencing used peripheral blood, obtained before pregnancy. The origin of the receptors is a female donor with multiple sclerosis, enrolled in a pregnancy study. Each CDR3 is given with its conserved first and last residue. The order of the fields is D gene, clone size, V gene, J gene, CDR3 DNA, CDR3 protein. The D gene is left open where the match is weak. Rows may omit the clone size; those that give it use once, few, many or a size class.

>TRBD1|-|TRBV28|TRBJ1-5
TGTGCCAGCAGTAAGGGACAGGGTACCTATCAGCCCCAGCATTTT
CASSKGQGTYQPQHF
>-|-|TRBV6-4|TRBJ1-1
TGTGCCAGCAGTGACAGCTCCGGAGGAGCTTTCTTT
CASSDSSGGAFF
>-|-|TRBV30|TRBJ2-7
TGTGCCTGGAGGGGTCCAGGGGCAGGACTCTTATACTTC
CAWRGPGAGLLYF
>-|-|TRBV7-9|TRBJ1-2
TGTGCCAGCAGCTCGCCGACAGGCAGGGCTAACTATGGCTACACCTTC
CASSSPTGRANYGYTF
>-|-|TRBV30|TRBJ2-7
TGTGCCTGGAGTGTTGGGGTAGGGGGCTCCTACGAGCAGTACTTC
CAWSVGVGGSYEQYF
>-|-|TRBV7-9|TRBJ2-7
TGTGCCAGCAGCTTAGACCTCCGGGGGAAGCGGAGCTACGAGCAGTACTTC
CASSLDLRGKRSYEQYF
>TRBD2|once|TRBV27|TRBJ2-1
TGTGCCAGCAGTTCCAGTTTGACTAGCGAGCAGTTCTTC
CASSSSLTSEQFF
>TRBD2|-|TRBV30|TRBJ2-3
TGTGCCTGGAGTGTAGGCGGGAGGGGCACAGATACGCAGTATTTT
CAWSVGGRGTDTQYF
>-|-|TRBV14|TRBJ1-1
TGTGCCAGCAGCCAACTGAGGAACACTGAAGCTTTCTTT
CASSQLRNTEAFF
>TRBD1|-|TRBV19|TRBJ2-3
TGTGCCAGTAGTATAGATGTAGGACAGGGATTAGATACGCAGTATTTT
CASSIDVGQGLDTQYF
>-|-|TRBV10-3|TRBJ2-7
TGTGCCATCAGCGAGTATAGAGGCGGGACGAGCTCCTACGAGCAGTACTTC
CAISEYRGGTSSYEQYF
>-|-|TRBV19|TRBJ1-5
TGTGCCAGTAACCAGATGAATCAGCCCCAGCATTTT
CASNQMNQPQHF
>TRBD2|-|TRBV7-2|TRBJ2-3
TGTGCCAGCAGTGGTAGCGGGAGGCTGGGGAAAGATACGCAGTATTTT
CASSGSGRLGKDTQYF
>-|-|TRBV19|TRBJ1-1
TGTGCCAGTAGTTGGGCCTATAAACTGAACACTGAAGCTTTCTTT
CASSWAYKLNTEAFF
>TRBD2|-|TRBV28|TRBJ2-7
TGTGCCAGCAGTTTCGTAGCGGGAGGGTTCGACGAGCAGTACTTC
CASSFVAGGFDEQYF
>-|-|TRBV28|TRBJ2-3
TGCAGGGCCGGGCCAACACAGTCAGATACGCAGTATTTT
CRAGPTQSDTQYF
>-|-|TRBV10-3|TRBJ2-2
TGTGCCATCAGTGAACAGGGTATGCTTAACACCGGGGAGCTGTTTTTT
CAISEQGMLNTGELFF
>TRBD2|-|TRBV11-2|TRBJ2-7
TGTGCCAGCAGCTTACCTAAAGCGGGAACCTCCTACGAGCAGTACTTC
CASSLPKAGTSYEQYF
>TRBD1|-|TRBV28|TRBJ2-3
TGTGCCAGCAGTTTTGCAGGGGGCAGAAAAGATACGCAGTATTTT
CASSFAGGRKDTQYF
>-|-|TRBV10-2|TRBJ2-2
TGCGCCAGCAGTGAGTCGGAACTAGTGGGTCTGTTTTTT
CASSESELVGLFF
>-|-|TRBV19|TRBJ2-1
TGTGCCAGTAGCCCAGTGGGCAACTCCTACAATGAGCAGTTCTTC
CASSPVGNSYNEQFF
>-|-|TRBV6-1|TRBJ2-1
TGTGCCAGCCGACGACTACGTGAGCAGTTCTTC
CASRRLREQFF
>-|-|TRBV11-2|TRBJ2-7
TGTGCCAGCAGCCCCAGGGCCCTCACCTACGAGCAGTACTTC
CASSPRALTYEQYF
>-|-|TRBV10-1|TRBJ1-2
TGCGCCAGCAGTGAGGGTGGGCCAGACTATAATGGCTACACCTTC
CASSEGGPDYNGYTF
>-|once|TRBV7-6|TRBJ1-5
TGTGCCAGCAGCTCCCAGGGTCAGCCCCAGCATTTT
CASSSQGQPQHF
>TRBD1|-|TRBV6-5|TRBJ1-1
TGTGCCAGCAGGTTTGGGACAGGGGGGAACACTGAAGCTTTCTTT
CASRFGTGGNTEAFF